A single T cell receptor beta chain is shown here with its context. This clonotype was counted many times. The clone's antigen remains unknown. No base qualities exist here, and no much larger clone lies one base off it. The data derive from a study of regulatory T cells in long-lasting Graves disease (dated by TCRdb to the early 2020s). Looking at the study overall: Newly diagnosed Graves' disease patients had taken antithyroid drugs for less than 3 months. A total of around 35 samples underwent TCR sequencing: around 13 from persistent and about 20 from newly diagnosed Graves' disease patients. The study was registered as a clinical trial and conducted in China. Peripheral blood TCR sequencing and RNA sequencing compared persistent Graves' disease patients with newly diagnosed Graves' disease patients. Study-level results and caveats: Persistent Graves' disease patients showed lower TCR Shannon entropy and fewer highly expanded clones than newly diagnosed patients, suggesting clonal expansion. Persistent patients shared more public clonotypes among themselves (around 2,800) than newly diagnosed patients did (more than 950). As a limitation, the authors acknowledged that the small sample size may reduce accuracy. Sequencing and analysis were limited to the TCR beta chain. Because the primary lesion, thyroid tissue, could not be accessed, the study looked at peripheral blood alone.

The method was multiplex PCR. TCRdb names Illumina HiSeq 4000 as the instrument used. To build TCR beta libraries, CDR3 regions were amplified by Arm-PCR using iRepertoire HTBI primers. Before sequencing, the PCR products underwent gel purification. In the original analysis: Across samples, fewer than 70 TRBV and roughly 15 TRBJ segments were identified and used for gene usage analysis of CDR3 amino acid clonotypes. COPE and FqMerger were used to merge the filtered high-quality paired reads into contigs. BLAST was used to align contigs to IMGT TRBV, TRBD and TRBJ reference genes, with CDR3 defined following IMGT. Any clonotype with a frequency above 0.1% was classified as a highly expanded clone. Repertoire diversity was measured by Shannon entropy, and V-J evenness by the Gini coefficient. Clonotypes shared by more than one individual were considered public. TCRdb applied fastp at Q25 and MiXCR to the public reads, then kept only in-frame beta chains. All rows with the same CDR3 protein become a single entry with the most common DNA and genes. The V and J calls were not made by the authors but by TCRdb's processing. The sample table holds about 540,000 distinct CDR3 sequences, of which 13% were seen once. The ten largest make up about 10% of the sample.

The label giving this sample's time point can be read as: newly diagnosed GD, antithyroid drugs for less than 3 months. For both TCR sequencing and RNA sequencing, RNA was extracted from PBMCs using TRIzol. The diagnosis of Graves' disease was made according to American Thyroid Association guidelines. Recruitment of patients was carried out at an endocrinology department in Xi'an, China. Each patient gave around 9 milliliters of peripheral blood, collected in an EDTA anticoagulant tube. Ficoll Paque Plus density gradient separation was used to isolate PBMCs, and no further T cell sorting was done. An Agilent 2100 Bioanalyzer and agarose gel were used to assess RNA quality, and a NanoDrop 2000 was used to measure RNA concentration. This sample also appeared in a second study, on T cells in Graves' hyperthyroidism and ophthalmopathy. Per that second paper: Stable Graves' hyperthyroidism was defined as the absence of progression to ophthalmopathy over 18 months of follow-up. Hyperthyroidism patients were newly diagnosed, had a disease duration of under 2 months, and were aged 18 to 65 years. Patients with uncontrolled infections, other autoimmune diseases, pregnancy or lactation were excluded. Diagnoses were established on the basis of clinical symptoms, serum thyroxine and TRAb, thyroid ultrasound, and orbital computed tomography. The first round of RT-PCR for the TCR CDR3 was performed with the HTBI primer set and the Qiagen OneStep RT-PCR kit. Most expanded thyroid clonotypes (frequency above 0.001) were also found in blood, which suggests that blood repertoires may mirror thyroid immune responses. A model built on a 13 V-J signature distinguished ophthalmopathy from stable hyperthyroidism, reaching about 88% sensitivity and around 81% specificity in cross-validation and 80%/75% in testing. In validation, the model predicted progression to ophthalmopathy with over 60% sensitivity and roughly 72% specificity, a median of approximately 6.7 months before onset. To identify TCR V-J signatures that set the groups apart, the researchers used a discovery cohort of 95 to 100 patients, made up of 43 with Graves' ophthalmopathy and 55 to 65 with stable Graves' hyperthyroidism. Whether ophthalmopathy could be predicted prospectively was tested in an independent validation cohort made up of about 18 hyperthyroidism patients plus 17 patients who later progressed to ophthalmopathy. The roughly 100 discovery patients were randomly divided into training and test sets at a 7:3 ratio. The study also compared thyroid tissue and blood T-cell repertoires from five or six Graves' hyperthyroidism patients. After sampling, hyperthyroidism patients received methimazole starting at 30 mg daily, and ophthalmopathy patients received high-dose intravenous methylprednisolone. The libraries were constructed in a second round of multiplex PCR and then size-selected and purified. Libraries were sequenced paired-end with 100 bp reads on an Illumina HiSeq2000. Raw data were processed with SOAPnuke, discarding reads with adapters, uncalled bases, mean Phred below 15, or no exact constant-primer or identifier match. High-quality paired reads were merged using COPE v1.2.5, and each unique nucleotide sequence was defined as a clonotype. Clonotypes were aligned to IMGT TRBV, TRBD and TRBJ reference segments using MiTCR v1.1. Only V-J combinations with frequency above 0.0001, covering 99% to 99.2% of repertoires, were analysed. A TCS score was defined as the ratio of F50 (clonal expansion) to E x V (chaos), with BLOSUM62-based TCRdist applied between CDR3 peptides within each V-J. Welch's t-statistics and random forest reduced around 510 V-J features to roughly 13, which were used in a naive Bayes classifier (R e1071). No statistical method was used to fix the sample size in advance, and group allocation was not hidden from the investigators. According to the paper, TCR Vbeta CDR3 sequencing was carried out on 120 to 150 peripheral blood samples, which came from under 50 ophthalmopathy, around 75 hyperthyroidism and some 17 progressor patients.

The TCR sequence derives from a man aged 30 to 45 with Graves disease. Donor details come from another sample of the same person, matched by shared clones. The sample in question was peripheral blood mononuclear cells (PBMCs), obtained at new diagnosis, from a patient treated with antithyroid drugs.

The CDR3 has the sequence CASRAGTLAPREYF. The sequenced DNA: TGTGCCAGCAGGGCAGGCACATTAGCGCCTCGGGAGTACTTC. Rearrangement joined TRBV28 to TRBJ2-7, and TRBD2 may be the D gene, going by 5 matching bases. Per the germline V gene, MDHEN is the CDR1 and SYDVKM is the CDR2. The CDR3, cysteine through phenylalanine, is 14 amino acids long. The DNA shown is the 42-base CDR3, in frame from base 1. Trimming costs V 6 bases and J 11 bases, and their ends lie 23 bases apart.